The 8 T cell receptor beta chains reported below all come from one sample, sequenced in a study of blood T cells in healthy people across ages. A second PCR of about 7 to 12 cycles used a sample-barcoded 5' primer and a J-beta primer mix. TCRdb ran MiXCR on the 5' RACE reads and lists one entry per CDR3 protein. The repertoire has approximately 900,000 distinct CDR3 sequences, around 48% of them found once; the top ten carry 13%. The specimen was blood. The origin of the receptors is a man aged 25 to 40 in good health.

The V gene is TRBV5-1, the J gene TRBJ2-3, with D perhaps matching TRBD2 (6 bases). V gave up 0 bases and J gave up 2 bases, with 10 bases separating them. This CDR3 region has 15 residues. Germline values: CDR1 SGHRS, CDR2 YFSETQ. The DNA of the CDR3 is TGCGCCAGCAGCTTGGTGGCTAGCGCCACAGATACGCAGTATTTT. The encoded protein is CASSLVASATDTQYF.

V is TRBV7-9 and J is TRBJ2-1, with TRBD2 as a possible D gene (5 bases). Trimming removed 2 bases at V and 10 bases at J, with 15 bases between. The CDR3 has 14 amino acids. CDR1 and CDR2 (germline): SEHNR, FQNEAQ (reference sequence). CDR3 sequence: CASSLRGPQGEQFF. The CDR3 DNA reads as TGTGCCAGCAGCTTACGCGGGCCCCAAGGAGAGCAGTTCTTC.

The chain joins TRBV28 to TRBJ2-1; 8 bases agree with TRBD1. Germline V gene data show CDR1 as MDHEN and CDR2 as SYDVKM. The CDR3 sequence is 15 residues long. J was trimmed by 2 bases and V by 8 bases; bases with no gene match: 8. DNA of the CDR3: TGTGCCAGCCCCCCCGGCAGGGGGCCCTACAATGAGCAGTTCTTC. Amino acid sequence: CASPPGRGPYNEQFF.

This sequence joins TRBV29-1 and TRBJ2-7, with D possibly TRBD2 on 5 matching bases. This CDR3 is 15 amino acids long. CDR1 and CDR2 (germline): SQVTM, ANQGSEA. Trimming took off 5 bases at V and 2 bases at J, with 19 bases between the two ends. The CDR3 region has the DNA TGCAGCGTTCTTTCCTGGTTTGAGGGCCCCTACGAGCAGTACTTC. Its translation: CSVLSWFEGPYEQYF.

This clonotype was observed a few times. This chain links TRBV19 with TRBJ2-3; 10 bases match TRBD1. Germline values: CDR1 LNHDA, CDR2 SQIVND (reference sequence). This CDR3 is 15 amino acids long. J was trimmed by 2 bases and V by 10 bases; bases with no gene match: 9. CDR3: CATAGGQGNTDTQYF. DNA of the CDR3: TGTGCCACCGCCGGGGGACAGGGGAACACAGATACGCAGTATTTT.

This chain uses TRBV28 with TRBJ2-7; D may correspond to TRBD1 or TRBD2 (6 bases each). Trimming removed 7 bases from V and 9 bases from J, with 16 bases in between. This CDR3 has 12 amino acids. The germline V gene encodes CDR1 MDHEN and CDR2 SYDVKM. CDR3 loop: CASTSPRGPQYF. CDR3 in DNA: TGTGCCAGCACATCTCCCCGGGGGCCGCAGTACTTC.

Here the CDR3 reads CASSRFRRGLGDTGELFF. As DNA, the CDR3 is TGCGCCAGCAGCCGCTTCCGAAGGGGACTAGGCGACACCGGGGAGCTGTTTTTT. The V and J genes are TRBV4-3 and TRBJ2-2, with 8 bases fitting TRBD2. J gave up 3 bases and V 4 bases, and 13 bases lay outside the gene matches. The CDR3 is made up of 18 amino acids. Germline V CDR1 and CDR2: LGHNA, YSLEER.

This clonotype came up a few times. The V call is TRBV4-1, the J call TRBJ2-1; a possible D gene is TRBD1 (6 bases). The CDR3 totals 14 residues. Trimming removed 0 bases from V and 6 bases from J, with 9 bases in between. CDR1 is MGHRA and CDR2 is YSYEKL in the germline V gene. The CDR3 sequence: CASSQDEGVNEQFF. In nucleotides, the CDR3 is TGCGCCAGCAGCCAAGATGAGGGGGTCAATGAGCAGTTCTTC.